A selection of T cell receptor beta chains follows, all from one sample in a study of spatial heterogeneity in lung cancer. TCRdb itself ran the 5' RACE reads through MiXCR, one entry per CDR3 protein. Of some 100,000 distinct CDR3 sequences listed, over 8.5% were seen once; the top ten hold 6.9%. This sample comprised PBMCs, obtained at surgery. The receptors shown here come from a male donor with early-stage non-small cell lung cancer. Both conserved end residues are part of each CDR3. D genes are given only for firm matches. The size field is filled for only some rows; it gives once, few, many or a size class.

V gene	clone size	CDR3 length	J gene	D gene	CDR3 DNA	CDR3 protein
TRBV5-1	few	14	TRBJ2-5	TRBD1	TGCGCCAGCAGCGCGGAAGGACAGGGAAGGACCCAGTACTTC	CASSAEGQGRTQYF
TRBV12-3/TRBV12-4	many	13	TRBJ2-5	TRBD2	TGTGCCAGCAGTTTCGGACTAGAAGAGACCCAGTACTTC	CASSFGLEETQYF
TRBV24-1	few	14	TRBJ1-5	.	TGTGCCACCAGTGATACCGGGTTCAATCAGCCCCAGCATTTT	CATSDTGFNQPQHF
TRBV7-9	.	15	TRBJ2-5	TRBD1	TGTGCCAGCAGCTTTGGGACAGGGGGACGAGAGACCCAGTACTTC	CASSFGTGGRETQYF
TRBV10-3	many	15	TRBJ1-4	.	TGTGCCATCAGTGAGTCCCGGGGGGCTGGGGAAAAACTGTTTTTT	CAISESRGAGEKLFF
TRBV3-1	.	16	TRBJ2-3	.	TGTGCCAGCAGCCAAGATTATGGGGCAAGCACAGATACGCAGTATTTT	CASSQDYGASTDTQYF
TRBV20-1	.	13	TRBJ2-1	.	TGCAGTGCTAGTGGGGGATACCACAATGAGCAGTTCTTC	CSASGGYHNEQFF
TRBV10-3	.	16	TRBJ2-1	.	TGTGCCATCAGTGTTAAGGAGGGAGGCCGATACAATGAGCAGTTCTTC	CAISVKEGGRYNEQFF
TRBV28	.	15	TRBJ2-7	TRBD1	TGTGCCAGCAGTTTAATGGGACAGGGTTATTCCGAGCAGTACTTC	CASSLMGQGYSEQYF
TRBV7-9	many	14	TRBJ1-4	.	TGTGCCAGCAGCACCCTCGGAGCTAATGAAAAACTGTTTTTT	CASSTLGANEKLFF
TRBV29-1	many	14	TRBJ2-2	TRBD1	TGCAGCGTCGTTGACAGGGCCGAGACCGGGGAGCTGTTTTTT	CSVVDRAETGELFF
TRBV29-1	few	13	TRBJ1-1	.	TGCAGCGTTGAGGGCTTACCGAACACTGAAGCTTTCTTT	CSVEGLPNTEAFF
TRBV5-4	.	14	TRBJ2-4	.	TGTGCCAGCAGCTTGGGGGAAGGGAGGAACATTCAGTACTTC	CASSLGEGRNIQYF
TRBV6-2/TRBV6-3	many	17	TRBJ2-6	TRBD1	TGTGCCAGCAGGTGGGACAGAAAATACTCTGGGGCCAACGTCCTGACTTTC	CASRWDRKYSGANVLTF
TRBV4-2	.	16	TRBJ2-7	TRBD2	TGTGCCAGCAGCCCTCCTCTTCCGGGAGGCCTGGGCGAGCAGTACTTC	CASSPPLPGGLGEQYF
TRBV6-5	few	15	TRBJ2-5	.	TGTGCCAGCAGGGGGCTCTCTGCGGGGCAAGAGACCCAGTACTTC	CASRGLSAGQETQYF
TRBV19	many	15	TRBJ1-2	.	TGTGCCAGTAGTCCCGGTGGGGCCTTGGGCTATGGCTACACCTTC	CASSPGGALGYGYTF
TRBV3-1	few	14	TRBJ2-7	TRBD1	TGTGCCAGCAGCCAATTCACAGGGGGTTACGAGCAGTACTTC	CASSQFTGGYEQYF
TRBV29-1	many	15	TRBJ1-3	.	TGCAGCGTCGTCCCGGCGGGGAGCTCTGGAAACACCATATATTTT	CSVVPAGSSGNTIYF
TRBV10-3	.	13	TRBJ1-5	.	TGTGCCACCGCCCTGGGACAAGATCAGCCCCAGCATTTT	CATALGQDQPQHF
TRBV6-5	few	15	TRBJ2-3	.	TGTGCCAGCAGTTCCGACCGGTTGGCGGGGGATACGCAGTATTTT	CASSSDRLAGDTQYF
TRBV2	.	13	TRBJ2-7	.	TGTGCCAGCAGGCAGGGGAGGTCCTACGAGCAGTACTTC	CASRQGRSYEQYF
TRBV7-9	many	14	TRBJ2-1	.	TGTGCCAGCAGCGAGGATTACACCTACAATGAGCAGTTCTTC	CASSEDYTYNEQFF
TRBV7-9	.	19	TRBJ2-5	TRBD1	TGTGCCAGCAGCCCCCGGGCGTTGCCCAGGGGGATGGAACCAGAGACCCAGTACTTC	CASSPRALPRGMEPETQYF
TRBV12-3/TRBV12-4	.	16	TRBJ2-2	TRBD1	TGTGCCAGCAGTTTAGGACAGGGGAGAAGCACCGGGGAGCTGTTTTTT	CASSLGQGRSTGELFF
TRBV29-1	.	14	TRBJ2-3	.	TGCAGCGTTGATCAGGGATATGGCACAGATACGCAGTATTTT	CSVDQGYGTDTQYF
TRBV6-5	.	14	TRBJ1-1	.	TGTGCCAGCGGTAGGGACACCCGTCGGGCTGAAGCTTTCTTT	CASGRDTRRAEAFF
TRBV10-3	.	12	TRBJ2-5	.	TGTGCCATCAGTGAGTCGGCAGAGACCCAGTACTTC	CAISESAETQYF
TRBV29-1	many	12	TRBJ2-5	.	TGCAGCGTTACAGGCTTCCAAGAGACCCAGTACTTC	CSVTGFQETQYF
TRBV24-1	many	17	TRBJ1-1	TRBD1	TGTGCCACCAGTGATTTACCTAGGACAGGCTCCCCCAGCGAAGCTTTCTTT	CATSDLPRTGSPSEAFF
TRBV20-1	many	15	TRBJ2-3	TRBD2	TGCAGTGCTTACAGGACTAGCGGGGGGCCAGATACGCAGTATTTT	CSAYRTSGGPDTQYF
TRBV2	.	14	TRBJ1-5	.	TGTGCCAGCACCACAGAGGAAAGCAATCAGCCCCAGCATTTT	CASTTEESNQPQHF
TRBV7-9	many	14	TRBJ2-7	TRBD2	TGTGCCAGCAGCTCTAGCGGGAGTAAAGACGAGCAGTACTTC	CASSSSGSKDEQYF
TRBV4-3	many	13	TRBJ1-2	.	TGCGCCAGCAGCTTGGGCGGCATTTATGGCTACACCTTC	CASSLGGIYGYTF
TRBV28	few	15	TRBJ2-5	TRBD1	TGTGCCAGCAGTGCAACAGGGGATAAGAGAGAGACCCAGTACTTC	CASSATGDKRETQYF
TRBV4-3	many	15	TRBJ2-7	TRBD2	TGCGCCAGCAGCCAAGAACTAGCGGTGGTCTACGAGCAGTACTTC	CASSQELAVVYEQYF
TRBV7-9	many	14	TRBJ1-5	.	TGTGCCAGCAGCTTAGGGCAGGGACAACAGCCCCAGCATTTT	CASSLGQGQQPQHF
TRBV7-2	many	12	TRBJ2-5	.	TGTGCCAGCAGCTTAAGGGGAGAGACCCAGTACTTC	CASSLRGETQYF
TRBV7-9	.	14	TRBJ2-7	TRBD1	TGTGCCAGCAACAGACAGGGGGCATCCTACGAGCAGTACTTC	CASNRQGASYEQYF
TRBV5-1	few	14	TRBJ2-5	.	TGCGCCAGCAGCCAGGGACACCTTCTAGAGACCCAGTACTTC	CASSQGHLLETQYF
TRBV25-1	many	17	TRBJ2-1	TRBD2	TGTGCCAGCAGCGATGGGGGGACTAGCGGGAGGTACAATGAGCAGTTCTTC	CASSDGGTSGRYNEQFF
TRBV20-1	.	15	TRBJ1-4	.	TGCAGTGCTAGAGATCGGAAACTGGGTGGGGAAAAACTGTTTTTT	CSARDRKLGGEKLFF
TRBV10-2	many	15	TRBJ2-5	.	TGCGCCAGCAGTGAGTCGAGGGGGGCTAGAGAGACCCAGTACTTC	CASSESRGARETQYF
TRBV7-2	.	13	TRBJ2-6	.	TGTGCCAGTTTACTCTCTGGGGCCAACGTCCTGACTTTC	CASLLSGANVLTF
TRBV7-9	few	12	TRBJ1-2	.	TGTGCCAGGGAACCGTTAAACTATGGCTACACCTTC	CAREPLNYGYTF
TRBV29-1	many	12	TRBJ2-3	.	TGCAGCGTTGATGGTTTCTCAGATACGCAGTATTTT	CSVDGFSDTQYF
TRBV18	.	18	TRBJ2-6	.	TGTGCCAGCTCACCAACGCCAGGCCCACCCTCTGGGGCCAACGTCCTGACTTTC	CASSPTPGPPSGANVLTF
TRBV5-6	few	16	TRBJ2-4	TRBD2	TGTGCCAGCAGCGCCCTCGGGGGGAGAGCCAAAAACATTCAGTACTTC	CASSALGGRAKNIQYF